The 11 T cell receptor beta chains reported below all come from one sample, sequenced in a study of blood T cell repertoires in COVID-19. The data were produced by immunoSEQ multiplex PCR, yet TCRdb's version contains in-frame clones alone and is incomplete. The data hold about 350,000 clones, with approximately 86% observed a single time. The specimen was peripheral blood. These receptors were taken from a man aged 30 to 39 with COVID-19, enrolled during active disease.

This clone came up once. The gene calls are TRBV21-1 and TRBJ2-1; no check of the table's D call, TRBD1, against the DNA was made. TRBV21-1 is tagged as a pseudogene. The CDR3 contains 16 residues. The CDR3 spells CASRTAWGLGQGEQFF. The CDR3, as DNA: TGTGCCAGCAGAACCGCGTGGGGTCTGGGACAGGGTGAGCAGTTCTTC.

Here the CDR3 reads CATSDPGQAADTQYF. Here the CDR3 DNA reads TGTGCCACCAGTGATCCCGGACAGGCCGCAGATACGCAGTATTTT. The chain recombines TRBV24-1 with TRBJ2-3; 7 positions match TRBD1. Germline CDR1 and CDR2: KGHDR and SFDVKD. V was pared by 3 bases and J by 4 bases, with 6 bases of the junction left unmatched. This CDR3 has 15 residues.

This clone was seen just once. The chain carries TRBV7-6 and TRBJ2-7; a weak D match, TRBD2 (6 bases). Germline V gene data show CDR1 as SGHVS and CDR2 as FNYEAQ. The CDR3 has 17 residues. Between the trimmed V and J ends, which lost 5 bases and 0 bases, there was a span of 20 bases. The CDR3 coding sequence is TGTGCCAGCAGCCCATTGGGCGGGACGGAAGGCTCCTACGAGCAGTACTTC. It specifies CASSPLGGTEGSYEQYF.

CDR3: CASSNSLAYEQYF. In nucleotides, the CDR3 is TGTGCCAGCAGTAATAGCCTCGCCTACGAGCAGTACTTC. V gene TRBV6-5 combines with J gene TRBJ2-7; D remains unclear. V was shortened by 5 bases and J by 2 bases, with 10 bases between the two germline ends. CDR1 MNHEY and CDR2 SVGAGI come from the germline V gene. The CDR3 is made up of 13 amino acids.

The V call is TRBV9, the J call TRBJ2-1, with 8 positions matching TRBD2. This CDR3 contains 15 residues. V trimming: 3 bases; J trimming: 6 bases; junction bases outside the gene matches: 8. The germline V gene encodes CDR1 SGDLS and CDR2 YYNGEE. The CDR3 reads CASSAGTGGANEQFF. CDR3 bases: TGTGCCAGCAGCGCCGGGACCGGGGGGGCCAATGAGCAGTTCTTC.

This chain links TRBV27 with TRBJ2-1; maybe TRBD1 (6 bases). Trimming removed 3 bases at V and 6 bases at J, with 15 bases between. The CDR3 runs to 15 residues. The germline gives CDR1 MNHEY, CDR2 SMNVEV (reference sequence). CDR3 sequence: CASSLDSPGRNEQFF. As DNA, the CDR3 is TGTGCCAGCAGTTTGGACAGCCCCGGCCGCAATGAGCAGTTCTTC.

The gene calls are TRBV5-6 and TRBJ2-7, with D tentatively TRBD1 (5 bases). Germline V gene data show CDR1 as SGHDT and CDR2 as YYEEEE. The CDR3 totals 15 residues. The ends were cut back, 4 bases at V and 2 bases at J, with 16 bases in the middle. The CDR3 protein is CASSNSAGPTYEQYF. CDR3 sequence (DNA): TGTGCCAGCAGCAATTCTGCAGGGCCTACCTACGAGCAGTACTTC.

This sequence joins TRBV7-9 and TRBJ1-5, with D unresolved. The CDR3 is 14 amino acids. Trimming shortened V by 5 bases and J by 9 bases, and 17 bases separated the two germline ends. CDR1 is SEHNR, CDR2 FQNEAQ, per germline (reference sequence). CDR3 in amino acids: CASSTSQEVSPQHF. For the CDR3, the DNA is TGTGCCAGCAGCACCAGCCAGGAGGTCTCGCCCCAGCATTTT.

The chain links TRBV4-3 to TRBJ2-1; TRBD1 matches 7 bases. Unmatched junction bases numbered 7, after V lost 0 bases and J lost 5 bases. Germline V gene sequence: CDR1 LGHNA, CDR2 YSLEER. The length of the CDR3 is 16 residues. This CDR3 reads CASSQDRGQLDNEQFF. CDR3 nucleotides: TGCGCCAGCAGCCAAGACAGGGGACAGCTTGACAATGAGCAGTTCTTC.

The V gene is TRBV5-8, the J gene TRBJ1-1; 7 bases match TRBD1. CDR3 length: 16 residues. The junction had 12 bases not matched to a gene; V was cut back by 4 bases and J by 3 bases. The germline V gene has CDR1 SGHTS and CDR2 YDEGEE. CDR3 DNA sequence: TGTGCCAGCAGCCACGACAGGGAAGGTGCGGACACTGAAGCTTTCTTT. This encodes CASSHDREGADTEAFF.

This clone was counted only a few times. The V gene is TRBV7-9, the J gene TRBJ2-4, with D tentatively TRBD1 (6 bases). V lost 5 bases and J lost 3, with 20 bases in between. The germline CDR1 and CDR2 sequences are SEHNR and FQNEAQ (reference sequence). This CDR3 comprises 17 residues. The CDR3 is CASSHTGLGASKNIQYF. The CDR3 DNA reads as TGTGCCAGCAGCCACACCGGGCTGGGGGCCAGCAAAAACATTCAGTACTTC. Supplemented by reference TRBV7-9 and TRBJ2-4, the full variable domain reads DTGVSQNPRHKITKRGQNVTFRCDPISEHNRLYWYRQTLGQGPEFLTYFQNEAQLEKSRLLSDRFSAERPKGSFSTLEIQRTEQGDSAMYLCASSHTGLGASKNIQYFGAGTRLSVL.